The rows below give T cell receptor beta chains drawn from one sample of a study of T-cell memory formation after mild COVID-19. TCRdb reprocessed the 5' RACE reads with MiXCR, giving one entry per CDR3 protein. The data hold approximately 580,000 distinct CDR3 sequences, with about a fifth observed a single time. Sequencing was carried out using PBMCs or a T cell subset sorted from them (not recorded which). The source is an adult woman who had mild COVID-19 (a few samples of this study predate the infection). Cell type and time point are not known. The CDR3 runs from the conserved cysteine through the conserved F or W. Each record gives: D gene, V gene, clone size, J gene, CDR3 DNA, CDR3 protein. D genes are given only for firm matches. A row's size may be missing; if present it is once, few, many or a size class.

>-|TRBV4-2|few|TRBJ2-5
TGTGCCAGCAGCCAAGGCGGGGGCATCCAAGAGACCCAGTACTTC
CASSQGGGIQETQYF
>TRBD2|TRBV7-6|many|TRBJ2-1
TGTGCCAGCAGCTCTAGCGGACGGATACACAATGAGCAGTTCTTC
CASSSSGRIHNEQFF
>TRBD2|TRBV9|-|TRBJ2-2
TGTGCCAGCAGCGTAGTTCAAGGAGCCGGGGGGTCGAACACCGGGGAGCTGTTTTTT
CASSVVQGAGGSNTGELFF
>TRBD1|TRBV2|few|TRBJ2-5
TGTGCCAGCCACGAGAGGACAGGGTTCATGGAGACCCAGTACTTC
CASHERTGFMETQYF
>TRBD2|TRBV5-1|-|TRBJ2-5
TGCGCCAGCAGCTTGGCGGTTAGCGGGAGGGAGACCCAGTACTTC
CASSLAVSGRETQYF
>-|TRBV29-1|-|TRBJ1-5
TGCAGCGTTGAGGAAAGGCCTCTGGAGCCCCAGCATTTT
CSVEERPLEPQHF
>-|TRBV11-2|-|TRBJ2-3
TGTGCCAGCAGCTTAGTAGTCCGGACAAACCCCACAGATACGCAGTATTTT
CASSLVVRTNPTDTQYF
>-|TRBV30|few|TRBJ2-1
TGTGCCTGGAATTCAGGTTACAATGAGCAGTTCTTC
CAWNSGYNEQFF
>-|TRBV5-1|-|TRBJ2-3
TGCGCCAGCAGCTTGGTTGAGAGCACAGATACGCAGTATTTT
CASSLVESTDTQYF
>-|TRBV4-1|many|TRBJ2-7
TGCGCCAGCAGCCAAGATCCCCGGGGTAGCTCCTACGAGCAGTACTTC
CASSQDPRGSSYEQYF
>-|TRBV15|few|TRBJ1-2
TGTGCCACCAGCCCCGTCGTGGGGGAGAAGGGTTATGGCTACACCTTC
CATSPVVGEKGYGYTF
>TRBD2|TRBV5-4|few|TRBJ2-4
TGTGCCAGCAGCTTGGAGGCTAGCGGGAGGGTCGTGGTCTTC
CASSLEASGRVVVF
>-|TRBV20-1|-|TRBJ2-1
TGCAGTGCTAGAGCTTATTCCCAGGGGGGGACCAGCTCCTACAATGAGCAGTTCTTC
CSARAYSQGGTSSYNEQFF
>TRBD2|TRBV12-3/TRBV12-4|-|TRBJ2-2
TGTGCCAGCAGTTCAGCGGGAGGGAACACCGGGGAGCTGTTTTTT
CASSSAGGNTGELFF
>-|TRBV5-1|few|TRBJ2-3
TGCGCCAGCAGCCCCCCGACAGCAAGTGGGGCAGATACGCAGTATTTT
CASSPPTASGADTQYF
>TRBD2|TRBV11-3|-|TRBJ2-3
TGTGCCAGCAGCCCGGCTAGCGGCCGGGGCACAGATACGCAGTATTTT
CASSPASGRGTDTQYF
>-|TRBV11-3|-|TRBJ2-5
TGTGCCAGCAGCCCCAGACTCTTCCAAGAGACCCAGTACTTC
CASSPRLFQETQYF
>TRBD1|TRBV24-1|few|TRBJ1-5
TGTGCCACCAGTAGGGGGCCTCAGCCCCAGCATTTT
CATSRGPQPQHF
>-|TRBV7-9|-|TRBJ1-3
TGTGCCAGCAGCTTTGAAGGGTTGTGGGGAAACACCATATATTTT
CASSFEGLWGNTIYF
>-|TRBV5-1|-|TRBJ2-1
TGCGCCAGCAGCTTGGAACGAGAGCAGTTCTTC
CASSLEREQFF
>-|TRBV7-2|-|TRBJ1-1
TGTGCCAGCAGCTTAACTTTGCAGCACACTGAAGCTTTCTTT
CASSLTLQHTEAFF
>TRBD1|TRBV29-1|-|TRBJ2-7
TGCAGCGTCCTTAAGGCACAGGGGAGCTACGAGCAGTACTTC
CSVLKAQGSYEQYF
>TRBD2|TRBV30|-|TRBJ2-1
TGTGCCTGGAGAACTAGCGGGAGGCATGAGCAGTTCTTC
CAWRTSGRHEQFF
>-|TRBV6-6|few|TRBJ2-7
TGTGCCAGCAGTTACACGTTCGGCAGCTCCTACGAGCAGTACTTC
CASSYTFGSSYEQYF
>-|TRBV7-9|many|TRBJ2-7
TGTGCCAGCAGCTTAGATGCCTACGAGCAGTACTTC
CASSLDAYEQYF
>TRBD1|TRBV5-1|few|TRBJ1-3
TGCGCCAGCCGCACCGGGACAGGGCCTCTGGATTTT
CASRTGTGPLDF
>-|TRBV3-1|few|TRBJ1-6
TGTGCCAGCAGCCAAGTCGCGGGGATAAGTTCACCCCTCCACTTT
CASSQVAGISSPLHF
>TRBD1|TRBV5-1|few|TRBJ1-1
TGCGCCAGCAGCGTAGGGACAGGGGCGGACACTGAAGCTTTCTTT
CASSVGTGADTEAFF
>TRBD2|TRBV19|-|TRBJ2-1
TGTGCCAGTAGTATAAGGCCTAGCGGGAGTTTTGGTGAGCAGTTCTTC
CASSIRPSGSFGEQFF
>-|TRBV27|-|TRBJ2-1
TGTGCCAGCAGTTGGGGGGGCGCGCCCAACAATGAGCAGTTCTTC
CASSWGGAPNNEQFF
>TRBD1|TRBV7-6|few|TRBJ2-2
TGTGCCAGCAGCTTAGCCGGGACAGGGAGCACCGGGGAGCTGTTTTTT
CASSLAGTGSTGELFF
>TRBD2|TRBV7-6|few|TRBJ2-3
TGTGCCAGCAGTCGGACTAGCGGGGGGGCCGTGGGCACAGATACGCAGTATTTT
CASSRTSGGAVGTDTQYF
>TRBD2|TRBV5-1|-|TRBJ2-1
TGCGCCAGCAGCCTGACTACTAGCGGGATCTATGAGCAGTTCTTC
CASSLTTSGIYEQFF
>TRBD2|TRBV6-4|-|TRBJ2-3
TGTGCCAGCAGTGAAACGGCGGGAGCTCAAACAGATACGCAGTATTTT
CASSETAGAQTDTQYF
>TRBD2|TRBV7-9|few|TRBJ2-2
TGTGCCAGCAGCCGATCTAGCGGGAGCGTAATCACCGGGGAGCTGTTTTTT
CASSRSSGSVITGELFF
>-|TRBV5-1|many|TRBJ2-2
TGCGCCAGCAGCTTGGTTGCGGGGGCGCCGACCGGGGAGCTGTTTTTT
CASSLVAGAPTGELFF
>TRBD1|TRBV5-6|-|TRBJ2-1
TGTGCCAGCAGCCGAACAGGGGGCGTGAGGTACAATGAGCAGTTCTTC
CASSRTGGVRYNEQFF
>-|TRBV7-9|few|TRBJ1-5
TGTGCCAGCAGCTTAGCGCTTTTCGGTCGCAATCAGCCCCAGCATTTT
CASSLALFGRNQPQHF
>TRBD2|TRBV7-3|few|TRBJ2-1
TGTGCCAGCAGCTTATCCAGCGGGAGGAGGAGCTCCTACAATGAGCAGTTCTTC
CASSLSSGRRSSYNEQFF
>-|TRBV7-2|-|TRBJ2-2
TGTGCCAGCAGCTCGGCACCGACTAACACCGGGGAGCTGTTTTTT
CASSSAPTNTGELFF
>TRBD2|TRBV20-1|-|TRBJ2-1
TGCAGTGCTCGCGCGGGGACTAGCTCCTACAATGAGCAGTTCTTC
CSARAGTSSYNEQFF
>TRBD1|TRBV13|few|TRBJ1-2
TGTGCCAGCCACCTGACAGGGGAGGTTAACTATGGCTACACCTTC
CASHLTGEVNYGYTF
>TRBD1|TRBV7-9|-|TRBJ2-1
TGTGCCAGCAGCTCCTCCTACAGGGGGCGATTCGATGAGCAGTTCTTC
CASSSSYRGRFDEQFF
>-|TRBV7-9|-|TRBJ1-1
TGTGCCAGCAGCTCCAGTCCTGAAGCTTTCTTT
CASSSSPEAFF
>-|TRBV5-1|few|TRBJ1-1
TGCGCCAGCAGCGACCGACAGCCTAACACTGAAGCTTTCTTT
CASSDRQPNTEAFF
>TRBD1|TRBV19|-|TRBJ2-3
TGTGCCAGTAGTAAGACAGGGGGCACAGATACGCAGTATTTT
CASSKTGGTDTQYF
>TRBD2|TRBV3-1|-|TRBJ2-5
TGTGCCAGCAGCTCGCGGCGGGGGGCGATCCAAGAGACCCAGTACTTC
CASSSRRGAIQETQYF
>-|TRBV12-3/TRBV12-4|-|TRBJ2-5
TGTGCCAGCGGACAGAGCAGGGTCCAGTACTTC
CASGQSRVQYF
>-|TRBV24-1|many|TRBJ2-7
TGTGCCACCAGTACTTCTCCCGGATACGAGCAGTACTTC
CATSTSPGYEQYF
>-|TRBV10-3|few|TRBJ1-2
TGTGCCATCAGTGACAGTGGGCGGGTTCGGTATGGCTACACCTTC
CAISDSGRVRYGYTF
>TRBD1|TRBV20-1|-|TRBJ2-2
TGCAGTGCTTCCGGGACAGCGAACACCGGGGAGCTGTTTTTT
CSASGTANTGELFF
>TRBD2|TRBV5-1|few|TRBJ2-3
TGCGCCAGCAGCTCTCCGGGACTAGCGGGAGCCACAGATACGCAGTATTTT
CASSSPGLAGATDTQYF
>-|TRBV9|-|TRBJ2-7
TGTGCCAGCAGCGTAGGGTTAGGAATAGAAGTCCACGAGCAGTACTTC
CASSVGLGIEVHEQYF
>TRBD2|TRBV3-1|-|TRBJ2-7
TGTGCCAGCAGCCAAGACAGACTAGCGGGAGGGGACGAGCAGTACTTC
CASSQDRLAGGDEQYF
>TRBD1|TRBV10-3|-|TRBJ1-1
TGTGCCATAGGGACAGGGAGGGCGAACACTGAAGCTTTCTTT
CAIGTGRANTEAFF
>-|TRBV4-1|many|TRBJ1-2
TGCGCCAGCAGCCAAGAAGGACAGATCTATGGCTACACCTTC
CASSQEGQIYGYTF
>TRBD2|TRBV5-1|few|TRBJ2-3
TGCGCCAGCAGCTTGGGGACTAGCGGTTCAGATACGCAGTATTTT
CASSLGTSGSDTQYF
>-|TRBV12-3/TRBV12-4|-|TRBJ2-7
TGTGCCAGCAGTTTAGCGGGCTGGCCCTACGAGCAGTACTTC
CASSLAGWPYEQYF
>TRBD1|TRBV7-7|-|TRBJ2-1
TGTGCTAGCAGCTTACGGCCCCCGGGACAGGGGAGAAACAATGAGCAGTTCTTC
CASSLRPPGQGRNNEQFF
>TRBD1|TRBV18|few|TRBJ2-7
TGTGCCAGCTCACCGGCCGGACTGACAGGGGGCGAGCAGTACTTC
CASSPAGLTGGEQYF